A single T cell receptor (beta chain) is shown here with its context. The second PCR ran about 6 to 11 cycles with a sample-barcoded 5' primer and J-beta primers. TCRdb analysed the 5' RACE reads with MiXCR anew, one entry per CDR3 protein. The profile shows 600,000 to 850,000 distinct CDR3 sequences, around 25% of them singletons. These data come from a study of blood T cells in healthy people across ages. Germline CDR1 SEHNR, CDR2 FQNEAQ (reference sequence). J lost 7 bases, V lost 5 bases, and 8 bases had no gene match. The CDR3 sequence is 14 residues long. These data also featured in a second study, about T cells of mothers and their children.

This TCR came from a boy aged 5-17 years in good health. The chain carries TRBV7-9 and TRBJ2-7, with 10 positions matching TRBD2. The source material was blood. The CDR3 sequence is CASSPSGSSGEQYF. The CDR3 DNA sequence: TGTGCCAGCAGCCCTAGCGGGAGTTCGGGAGAGCAGTACTTC.